This T cell receptor (beta chain) was captured by sequencing in a study of vaccination and CD4 T cells after COVID-19 (dated by TCRdb to about 2022). Some background on the complete study: Every convalescent patient had a positive nasal swab PCR test for SARS-CoV-2, with mild disease in 8 to 10 patients and severe disease in one. For three convalescent patients, samples were collected at an early post-vaccination timepoint (day 14) as well as at a late post-vaccination timepoint (days 161 to 241). The time from the second vaccine dose to post-vaccine blood sampling had a median of roughly 77 days and ranged from roughly 13 to 241 days. Participants got two doses of the Pfizer-BioNTech BNT162b2 vaccine (n=8) or two doses of the Moderna mRNA-1273 vaccine (n=2). Post-COVID blood samples were collected from convalescent patients a median of roughly 100 days after diagnosis, with a range of roughly 30 to 170 days. In the convalescent cohort there were six males and four females, among whom were two Hispanic individuals, seven Caucasians, two Asians and one multiracial person. In approximately eleven COVID-19 convalescent patients and a handful of infection-naive healthy vaccine recipients, the spike-specific CD4+ TCR repertoire before mRNA vaccination was compared with the repertoire after mRNA vaccination.

This clonotype was counted a few times. Its antigen is currently not known. No base quality information exists; no much larger clone differs at one position. The V end loses 6 bases and the J end loses 6 bases, and a stretch of 17 bases separates them. CDR3 length: 14 amino acids, cysteine to phenylalanine. The only DNA kept is the CDR3, 42 bases in frame from the first base. The germline V gene gives CDR1 as ENHRY and CDR2 as SYGVKD. Library construction relied on PCR. The sequencer listed for this sample is Illumina iSeq 100. Under the source paper's analysis protocol: Non-productive sequences were filtered out, and CDR3s that did not start with C, did not end with F or W, or were shorter than 7 amino acids were discarded. CDR3 homology was assessed with Levenshtein distances (stringdist) and unrooted phylogenetic trees (ape) in R version 3.6.1. The public reads were run again by TCRdb, first through fastp at Q25 and then through MiXCR, and only productive beta chains were kept. Rows matching on CDR3 protein sequence are summarized as one entry with the most common DNA and genes. TCRdb, rather than the study authors, made the V and J calls. This sample is represented by around 37,000 distinct CDR3 sequences; 36% of them were singletons. Together, the top ten hold about 5.3% of the sample.

The sample's time point label is to be understood as: late sampling 161 to 241 days after vaccination in a few convalescent patients. The positive SARS-CoV-2 PCR tests of the convalescent patients were dated from March to December 2020, before the Alpha, Beta and Delta variants emerged in the United States. PBMCs were separated from whole blood using Ficoll-Paque Plus gradient centrifugation and then either used fresh or cryopreserved at -140C. What the authors observed across the whole study: Nearly all vaccine-specific clones in convalescent patients (304 of 307) were mono-reactive for SARS-CoV-2 spike rather than cross-reactive with common cold coronaviruses. Although the median number of SARS-CoV-2-reactive clonotypes went up from 20 to 25 after infection to 38 after vaccination, the increase was not significant. The study included relatively few convalescent patients and did not analyze early timepoints after natural infection. In convalescent patients, a median around 90% of post-vaccine SARS-CoV-2-reactive clones were detected only after vaccination, and vaccine-specific priming was suggested by this finding.

The input for sequencing was CD4+ T cells from blood, taken about 7 months after SARS-CoV-2 vaccination. This clonotype originated in a human donor who had recovered from COVID-19. The chain employs TRBV10-3 and TRBJ1-1; the D segment could be TRBD1, given 5 matching bases. The CDR3 reads CAISPGEGRAEAFF. The DNA is TGTGCCATCAGCCCGGGGGAGGGGCGGGCTGAAGCTTTCTTT.